The 9 T cell receptor beta chains given below trace back to one sample, sequenced in a study of beta chain features in type 1 diabetes. TCRB transcripts that were expressed got sequenced, as all of the isolated RNA had been reverse transcribed. The method was immunoSEQ multiplex PCR; TCRdb's version includes in-frame clones alone and lacks a portion of them. This sample has roughly 400,000 clones, with roughly 15% found just once. Material for sequencing was naive CD4+ T cells from blood. These receptor sequences come from a woman aged 18 to 35 in good health.

The chain couples TRBV9 to TRBJ2-1, with 11 bases matching TRBD2. CDR1 and CDR2 (germline): SGDLS, YYNGEE. V shed 5 bases and J 4 bases; nucleotides not matched to a gene: 5. This CDR3 comprises 15 residues. The chain's CDR3 is CASSQTSGRYNEQFF. The CDR3 DNA follows: TGTGCCAGCAGTCAAACTAGCGGGAGATACAATGAGCAGTTCTTC.

The CDR3 reads CASSPWGQGSTDTQYF. The CDR3 nucleotides are TGTGCCAGCAGTCCATGGGGACAGGGGTCCACAGATACGCAGTATTTT. This chain joins TRBV25-1 and TRBJ2-3; 10 bases map to TRBD1. V was clipped by 5 bases and J by 2 bases; unmatched bases: 7. Germline V gene lookup returns CDR1 MGHDK and CDR2 SYGVNS. The CDR3 has 16 amino acids.

The V gene is TRBV7-9, the J gene TRBJ2-3; D gene ambiguous. Germline V gene data show CDR1 as SEHNR and CDR2 as FQNEAQ (reference sequence). V was shortened by 5 bases and J by 0 bases, with 15 bases between the two germline ends. The CDR3 loop spans 16 amino acids. CDR3 region: CASSPRRALSTDTQYF. The CDR3 DNA is TGTGCCAGCAGCCCCCGGCGAGCACTAAGCACAGATACGCAGTATTTT.

There are a few counts of this clone. The genes are TRBV28 and TRBJ2-7, with D unclear. CDR3 length: 14 residues. The V gene's germline CDR1 is MDHEN and CDR2 SYDVKM. V was clipped by 5 bases and J by 0 bases, with 11 bases between them. The CDR3 DNA sequence: TGTGCCAGCAGTGTACACTCTAGCTCCTACGAGCAGTACTTC. This gives the protein CASSVHSSSYEQYF.

This clone was counted only a few times. J is TRBJ2-6 and V is TRBV28; the D is unclear. This CDR3 is 15 amino acids long. V was pared by 3 bases and J by 2 bases, with 8 bases between. Germline CDR1 MDHEN, CDR2 SYDVKM. CDR3 sequence: CASSFSGAGANVLTF. The DNA for the CDR3 is TGTGCCAGCAGTTTTTCAGGTGCTGGGGCCAACGTCCTGACTTTC. Using reference TRBV28 and TRBJ2-6 for the parts outside the CDR3, the full variable domain is DVKVTQSSRYLVKRTGEKVFLECVQDMDHENMFWYRQDPGLGLRLIYFSYDVKMKEKGDIPEGYSVSREKKERFSLILESASTNQTSMYLCASSFSGAGANVLTFGAGSRLTVL.

This clone appeared a few times. V and J are TRBV5-1 and TRBJ2-3, with 13 bases identical to TRBD2. The CDR3 spans 16 residues. Looked up from germline, CDR1 is SGHRS and CDR2 is YFSETQ. V shed 5 bases, J shed 7 bases, and the junction held 10 bases outside the gene matches. The DNA for the CDR3 is TGCGCCAGCAGTTTATCCGGGACTAGCGGGACGCATACGCAGTATTTT. This encodes CASSLSGTSGTHTQYF.

This clone was picked up a small number of times. This chain joins TRBV4-1 and TRBJ2-5, with 12 bases identical to TRBD2. The CDR3 is made up of 17 amino acids. Per the germline V gene, CDR1 is MGHRA and CDR2 is YSYEKL. Losses at the gene ends were 4 bases for V and 0 bases for J; bases not matched to a gene: 6. CDR3 amino acids: CASSLSRTSGNQETQYF. DNA of the CDR3: TGCGCCAGCAGCCTCAGCCGGACTAGCGGGAACCAAGAGACCCAGTACTTC.

This clone was detected a few times. Other DNA sequences from this sample encode an identical CDR3 as well. The chain combines TRBV7-9 with TRBJ1-1, with D possibly being TRBD1 (6 bases). Germline V gene data show CDR1 as SEHNR and CDR2 as FQNEAQ (reference sequence). V was clipped by 3 bases and J by 3 bases, with 8 bases between them. CDR3 length: 13 residues. The DNA for the CDR3 is TGTGCCAGCAGCTTGGCAGGGGACACTGAAGCTTTCTTT. Its protein product is CASSLAGDTEAFF.

V usage is TRBV12-5 and J usage is TRBJ1-1; 8 bases match TRBD1. CDR1 is LGHNT, CDR2 FRNRAP, per germline. This CDR3 spans 13 amino acids. The V segment lost 3 bases and the J segment 3 bases; nucleotides outside the gene matches: 0. CDR3: CASGLQGDTEAFF. The CDR3 DNA sequence: TGTGCTAGTGGTTTACAGGGGGACACTGAAGCTTTCTTT. Variable domain in full (rest from reference TRBV12-5 and TRBJ1-1): DARVTQTPRHKVTEMGQEVTMRCQPILGHNTVFWYRQTMMQGLELLAYFRNRAPLDDSGMPKDRFSAEMPDATLATLKIQPSEPRDSAVYFCASGLQGDTEAFFGQGTRLTVV.